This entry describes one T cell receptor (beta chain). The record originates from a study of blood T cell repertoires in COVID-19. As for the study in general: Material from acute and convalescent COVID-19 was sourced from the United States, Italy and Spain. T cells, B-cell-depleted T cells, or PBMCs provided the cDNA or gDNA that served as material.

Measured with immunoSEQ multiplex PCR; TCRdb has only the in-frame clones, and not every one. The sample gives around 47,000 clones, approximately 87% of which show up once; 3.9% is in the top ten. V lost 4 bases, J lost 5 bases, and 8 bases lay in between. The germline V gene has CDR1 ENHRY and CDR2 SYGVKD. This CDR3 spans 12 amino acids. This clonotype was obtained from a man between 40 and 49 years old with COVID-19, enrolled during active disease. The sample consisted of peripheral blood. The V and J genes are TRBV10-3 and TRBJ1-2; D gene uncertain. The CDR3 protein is CAISGARYGYTF. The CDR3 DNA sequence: TGTGCCATCAGTGGGGCCCGATATGGCTACACCTTC.